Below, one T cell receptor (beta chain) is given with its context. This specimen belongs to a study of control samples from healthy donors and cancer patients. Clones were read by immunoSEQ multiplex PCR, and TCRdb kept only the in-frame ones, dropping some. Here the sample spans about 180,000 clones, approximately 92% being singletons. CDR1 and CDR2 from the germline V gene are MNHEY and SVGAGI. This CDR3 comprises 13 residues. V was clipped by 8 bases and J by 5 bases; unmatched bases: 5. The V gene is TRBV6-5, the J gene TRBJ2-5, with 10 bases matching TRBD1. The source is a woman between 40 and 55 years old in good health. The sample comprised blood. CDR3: CASRQGAEETQYF. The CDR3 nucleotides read TGTGCCAGCCGACAGGGGGCAGAGGAGACCCAGTACTTC.